The sample holds many counts of the clone carrying this TCR beta chain. Its antigen is unidentified. TCRdb itself ran the reads through MiXCR, one entry per CDR3 protein. Here the sample spans about 310,000 distinct CDR3 sequences, 8% to 10% being singletons. The CDR3 consists of 14 residues. The germline V and J ends were trimmed by 0 bases and 2 bases, with 6 bases remaining between them. The germline V gene has CDR1 SGHRS and CDR2 YFSETQ. The data derive from a study of T cell repertoires in cytomegalovirus infection. Study summary: Matching HLA type, along with CMV infection, was indicated by public TCR beta signatures.

Study observations and caveats: CMV carriers having the relevant HLA were flagged by cumulative public TCR beta family frequency. CMV-specific TCR beta clonotypes restricted by HLA-C were the ones dominating the ex vivo response.

The specimen was PBMCs. The sequence came from a human donor in good health (CMV status not recorded). Some clones in this sample may be carry-over from other donors' samples. V gene TRBV5-1 combines with J gene TRBJ1-3; maybe TRBD1 (6 bases). CDR3 nucleotide sequence: TGCGCCAGCAGCTTGGACAGGGCTGGAAACACCATATATTTT. Its translation is CASSLDRAGNTIYF.